This T cell receptor beta chain is from a study of T cells of healthy individuals. This clonotype occurred a few times. In TCRdb, the 5' RACE reads were re-called with MiXCR into one record per CDR3 protein. The sample consists of about 41,000 distinct CDR3 sequences, about 4.2% of them appearing once. The sequence came from a human donor in good health.

The CDR3 sequence: CASGPSGGDTEAFF. The CDR3 region has the DNA TGTGCCAGTGGACCGTCCGGTGGGGACACTGAAGCTTTCTTT. This chain connects TRBV19 to TRBJ1-1; D is ambiguous. The CDR3 runs 14 residues. The germline CDR1 and CDR2 sequences are LNHDA and SQIVND (reference sequence). V gave up 8 bases and J gave up 3 bases, with 16 bases separating them.